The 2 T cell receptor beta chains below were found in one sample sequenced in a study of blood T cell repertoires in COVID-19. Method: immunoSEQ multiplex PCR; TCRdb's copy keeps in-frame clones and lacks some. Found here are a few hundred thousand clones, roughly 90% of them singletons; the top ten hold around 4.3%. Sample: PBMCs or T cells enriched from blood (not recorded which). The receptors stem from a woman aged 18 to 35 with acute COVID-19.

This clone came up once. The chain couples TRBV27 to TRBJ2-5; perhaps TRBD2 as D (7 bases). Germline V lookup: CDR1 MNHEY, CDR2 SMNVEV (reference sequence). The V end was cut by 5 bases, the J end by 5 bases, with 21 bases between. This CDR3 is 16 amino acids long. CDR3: CASSPIVQGRGETQYF. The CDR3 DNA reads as TGTGCCAGCAGTCCCATTGTCCAGGGGCGGGGGGAGACCCAGTACTTC.

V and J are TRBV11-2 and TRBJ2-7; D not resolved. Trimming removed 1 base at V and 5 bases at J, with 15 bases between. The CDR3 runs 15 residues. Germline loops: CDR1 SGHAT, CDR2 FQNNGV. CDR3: CASSLAGRVGDEQYF. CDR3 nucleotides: TGTGCCAGCAGCTTAGCAGGCCGAGTGGGCGACGAGCAGTACTTC.